This passage covers 5 T cell receptor beta chains from one sample sequenced in a study of breast tumors, draining lymph nodes, adjacent tissues. Axillary draining lymph nodes of breast cancer patients supplied the node samples. TCRdb independently ran MiXCR on the multiplex PCR reads; one entry per CDR3 protein. In the table there are about 130,000 distinct CDR3 sequences, 20% to 25% of which are singletons. The sequenced sample was axillary lymph node tissue. The receptors shown here come from a female donor with breast cancer. Some clones in this sample may be carry-over from other donors' samples.

This clonotype has a single count. A read error is possible here, since a much larger clone lies one base away. The V call is TRBV19, the J call TRBJ2-1, with D tentatively TRBD1 or TRBD2 (5 bases each). The germline V gene encodes CDR1 LNHDA and CDR2 SQIVND (reference sequence). The CDR3 totals 13 residues. V was clipped by 4 bases and J by 10 bases, with 14 bases between them. CDR3 protein: CASSTRDAKEQFF. CDR3 coding DNA: TGTGCCAGTAGTACCCGGGACGCCAAAGAGCAGTTCTTC.

On this clonotype itself: This may come from a read error, since a much larger clone is one base off. The V call is TRBV12-3 or TRBV12-4, the J call TRBJ2-1; maybe TRBD1 (5 bases). Trimming shortened V by 6 bases and J by 12 bases, and 15 bases separated the two germline ends. The CDR3 length is 12 residues. CDR3 region: CASSPLDRGQFF. In DNA, the CDR3 is TGTGCCAGCAGCCCGCTTGACAGAGGGCAGTTCTTC.

This clonotype occurred many times. V is TRBV7-2 and J is TRBJ2-7; D is perhaps TRBD1 (5 bases). Germline CDR1 reads SGHTA; CDR2 reads FQGNSA. Trimming shortened V by 5 bases and J by 2 bases, and 19 bases separated the two germline ends. The CDR3 totals 16 residues. CDR3 coding DNA: TGTGCCAGCAGCCCCTTCTCGAACAGGTTACCCTACGAGCAGTACTTC. This translates into CASSPFSNRLPYEQYF.

This clonotype came up a few times. This chain uses TRBV30 with TRBJ2-7; no reliable D call. Deletions cut 5 bases from V and 0 bases from J, with 26 bases between. The CDR3 length is 18 residues. Germline CDR1 reads GTSNPN; CDR2 reads SVGIG (reference sequence). The CDR3 loop is CAWFPPLSMATGSYEQYF. The CDR3 region has the DNA TGTGCCTGGTTCCCCCCCCTATCTATGGCGACGGGCTCCTACGAGCAGTACTTC.

This clonotype was found many times. The CDR3 DNA follows: TGTGCCAGCAGCCAAGATTTGGGAGATACGCAGTATTTT. As protein: CASSQDLGDTQYF. The V and J genes are TRBV3-1 and TRBJ2-3; D is uncertain. Trimming removed 0 bases from V and 5 bases from J, with 6 bases in between. Germline V CDR1 and CDR2: LGHDT, YNNKEL (reference sequence). This CDR3 is 13 amino acids long.